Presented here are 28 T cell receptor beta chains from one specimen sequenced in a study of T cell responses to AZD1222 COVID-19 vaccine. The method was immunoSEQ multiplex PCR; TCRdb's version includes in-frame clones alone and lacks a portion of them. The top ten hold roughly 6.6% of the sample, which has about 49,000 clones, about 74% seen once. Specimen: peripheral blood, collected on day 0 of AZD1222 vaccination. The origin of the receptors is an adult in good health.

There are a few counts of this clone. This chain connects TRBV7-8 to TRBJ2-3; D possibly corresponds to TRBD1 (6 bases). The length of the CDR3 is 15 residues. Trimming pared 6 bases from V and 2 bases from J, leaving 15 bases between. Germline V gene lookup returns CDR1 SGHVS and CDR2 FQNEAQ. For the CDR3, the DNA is TGTGCCAGCAGACCAACGCAGGGGCCCACAGATACGCAGTATTTT. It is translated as CASRPTQGPTDTQYF. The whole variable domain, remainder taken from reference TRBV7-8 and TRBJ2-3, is GAGVSQSPRYKVAKRGQDVALRCDPISGHVSLFWYQQALGQGPEFLTYFQNEAQLDKSGLPSDRFFAERPEGSVSTLKIQRTQQEDSAVYLCASRPTQGPTDTQYFGPGTRLTVL.

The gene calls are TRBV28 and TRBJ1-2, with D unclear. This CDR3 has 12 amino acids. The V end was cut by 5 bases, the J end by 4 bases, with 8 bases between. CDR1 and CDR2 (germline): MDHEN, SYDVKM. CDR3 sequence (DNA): TGTGCCAGCAGTGATTCGAGCTATGGCTACACCTTC. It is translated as CASSDSSYGYTF.

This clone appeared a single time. The CDR3 DNA is TGTGCCAGCAGAGGGCTAGCGGGAGGAAATGAGCAGTTCTTC. Translation gives CASRGLAGGNEQFF. The chain recombines TRBV6-5 with TRBJ2-1; the match to TRBD2 covers 11 bases. CDR3 size: 14 residues. CDR1 and CDR2 (germline): MNHEY, SVGAGI. J lost 7 bases, V lost 6 bases, and 5 bases had no gene match.

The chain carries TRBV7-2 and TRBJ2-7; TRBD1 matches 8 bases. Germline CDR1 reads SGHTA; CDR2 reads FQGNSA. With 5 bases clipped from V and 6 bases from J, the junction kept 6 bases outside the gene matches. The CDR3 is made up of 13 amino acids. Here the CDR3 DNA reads TGTGCCAGCAGCCTATCGACAGGGGCCGAGCAGTACTTC. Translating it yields CASSLSTGAEQYF.

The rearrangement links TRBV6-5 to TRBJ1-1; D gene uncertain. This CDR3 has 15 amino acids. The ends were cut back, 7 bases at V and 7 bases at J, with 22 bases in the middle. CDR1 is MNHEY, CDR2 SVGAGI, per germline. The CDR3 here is CASTRTGAEGDEAFF. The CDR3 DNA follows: TGTGCCAGCACCCGAACCGGTGCGGAGGGTGATGAAGCTTTCTTT.

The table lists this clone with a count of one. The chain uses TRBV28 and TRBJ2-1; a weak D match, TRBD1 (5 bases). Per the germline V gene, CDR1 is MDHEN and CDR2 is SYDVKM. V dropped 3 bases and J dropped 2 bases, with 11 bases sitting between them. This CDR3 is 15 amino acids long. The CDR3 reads CASSLAGRAYNEQFF. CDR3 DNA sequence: TGTGCCAGCAGTTTGGCAGGGCGAGCCTACAATGAGCAGTTCTTC.

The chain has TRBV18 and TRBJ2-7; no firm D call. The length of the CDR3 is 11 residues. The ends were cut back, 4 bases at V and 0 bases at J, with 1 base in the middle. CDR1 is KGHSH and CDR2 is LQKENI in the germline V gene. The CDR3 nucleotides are TGTGCCAGCTCACTCTCCTACGAGCAGTACTTC. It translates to CASSLSYEQYF.

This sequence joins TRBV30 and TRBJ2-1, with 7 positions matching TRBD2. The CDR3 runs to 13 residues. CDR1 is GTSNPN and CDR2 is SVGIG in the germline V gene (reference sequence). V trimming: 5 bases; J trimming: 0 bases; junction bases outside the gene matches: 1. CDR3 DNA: TGTGCCTGGGCTAGCGGCTCCTACAATGAGCAGTTCTTC. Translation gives CAWASGSYNEQFF.

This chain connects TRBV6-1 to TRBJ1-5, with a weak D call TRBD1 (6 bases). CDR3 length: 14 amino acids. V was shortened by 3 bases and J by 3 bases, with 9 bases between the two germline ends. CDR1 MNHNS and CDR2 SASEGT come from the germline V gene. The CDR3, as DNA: TGTGCCAGCAGTGATACAGGGCTCAATCAGCCCCAGCATTTT. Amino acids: CASSDTGLNQPQHF.

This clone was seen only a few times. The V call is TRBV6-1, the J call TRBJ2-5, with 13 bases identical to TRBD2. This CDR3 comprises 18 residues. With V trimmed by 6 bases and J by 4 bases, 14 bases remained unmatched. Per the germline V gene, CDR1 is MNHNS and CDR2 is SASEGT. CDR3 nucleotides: TGTGCCAGCAGAGAATATCCGGGACTAGCGGGACCGGGAGAGACCCAGTACTTC. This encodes CASREYPGLAGPGETQYF.

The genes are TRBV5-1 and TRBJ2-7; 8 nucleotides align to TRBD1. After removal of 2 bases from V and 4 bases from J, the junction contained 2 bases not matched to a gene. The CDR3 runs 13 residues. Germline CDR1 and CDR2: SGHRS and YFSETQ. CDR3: CASSLHRGYEQYF. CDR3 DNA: TGCGCCAGCAGCTTACACAGGGGGTACGAGCAGTACTTC. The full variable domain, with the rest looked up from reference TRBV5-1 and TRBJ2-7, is KAGVTQTPRYLIKTRGQQVTLSCSPISGHRSVSWYQQTPGQGLQFLFEYFSETQRNKGNFPGRFSGRQFSNSRSEMNVSTLELGDSALYLCASSLHRGYEQYFGPGTRLTVT.

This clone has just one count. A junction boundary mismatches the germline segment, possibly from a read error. CDR3 bases: TGTGCCAGCAGTTTTGGGGGTCACGAACAGTACTTC. It yields the protein CASSFGGHEQYF. This chain uses TRBV12-3 or TRBV12-4 with TRBJ2-7; either TRBD1 or TRBD2 may supply D (5 bases each). The length of the CDR3 is 12 residues.

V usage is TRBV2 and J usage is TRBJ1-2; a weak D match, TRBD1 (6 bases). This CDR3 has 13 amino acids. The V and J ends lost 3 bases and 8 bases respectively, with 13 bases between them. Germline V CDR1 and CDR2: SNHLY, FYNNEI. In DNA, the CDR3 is TGTGCCAGCAGTGAGGGGACATTGTGGGGCTACACCTTC. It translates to CASSEGTLWGYTF. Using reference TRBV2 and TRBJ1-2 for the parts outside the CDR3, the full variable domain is EPEVTQTPSHQVTQMGQEVILRCVPISNHLYFYWYRQILGQKVEFLVSFYNNEISEKSEIFDDQFSVERPDGSNFTLKIRSTKLEDSAMYFCASSEGTLWGYTFGSGTRLTVV.

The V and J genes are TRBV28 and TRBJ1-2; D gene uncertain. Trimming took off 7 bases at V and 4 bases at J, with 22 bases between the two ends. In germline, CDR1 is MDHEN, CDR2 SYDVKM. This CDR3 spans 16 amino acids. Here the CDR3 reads CASTLPGAPITYGYTF. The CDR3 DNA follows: TGTGCCAGCACCCTACCGGGAGCTCCCATAACCTATGGCTACACCTTC.

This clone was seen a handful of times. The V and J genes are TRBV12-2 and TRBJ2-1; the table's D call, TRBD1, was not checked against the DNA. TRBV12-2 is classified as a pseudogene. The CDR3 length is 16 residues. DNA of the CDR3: TGTGCAAGTCGCCCCCGTCGCAGGGTAGCCTACAATGAGCAGTTCTTC. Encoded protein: CASRPRRRVAYNEQFF.

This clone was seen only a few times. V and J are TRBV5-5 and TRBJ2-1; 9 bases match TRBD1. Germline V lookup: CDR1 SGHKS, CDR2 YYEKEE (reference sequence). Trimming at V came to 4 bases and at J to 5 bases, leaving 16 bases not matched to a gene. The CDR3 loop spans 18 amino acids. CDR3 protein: CASSPNHRDRVVHNEQFF. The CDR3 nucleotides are TGTGCCAGCAGCCCGAATCACCGGGACAGGGTTGTCCACAATGAGCAGTTCTTC.

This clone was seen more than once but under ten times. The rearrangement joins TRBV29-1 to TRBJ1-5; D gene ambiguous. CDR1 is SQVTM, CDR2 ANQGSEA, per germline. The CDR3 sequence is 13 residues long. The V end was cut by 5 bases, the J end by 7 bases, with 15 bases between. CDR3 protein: CSVCEVLGQPQHF. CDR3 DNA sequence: TGCAGCGTTTGTGAGGTTTTGGGGCAGCCCCAGCATTTT.

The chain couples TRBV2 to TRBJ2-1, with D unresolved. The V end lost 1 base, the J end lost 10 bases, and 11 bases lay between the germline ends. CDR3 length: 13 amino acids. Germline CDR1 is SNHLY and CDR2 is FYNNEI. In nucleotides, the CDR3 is TGTGCCAGCAGTGAAGACCAGGCCAGCGAGCAGTTCTTC. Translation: CASSEDQASEQFF.

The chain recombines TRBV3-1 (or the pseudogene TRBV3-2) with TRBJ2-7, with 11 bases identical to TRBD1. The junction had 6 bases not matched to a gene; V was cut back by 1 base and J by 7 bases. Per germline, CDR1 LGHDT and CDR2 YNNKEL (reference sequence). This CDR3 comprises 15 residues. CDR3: CASSQGLGTGGEQYV. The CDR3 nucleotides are TGTGCCAGCAGCCAAGGCCTAGGGACAGGGGGTGAGCAGTACGTC.

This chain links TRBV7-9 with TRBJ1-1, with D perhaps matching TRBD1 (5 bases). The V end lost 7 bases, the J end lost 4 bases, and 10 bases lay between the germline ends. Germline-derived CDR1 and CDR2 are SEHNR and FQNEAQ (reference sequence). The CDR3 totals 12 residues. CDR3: CASTVTVTEAFF. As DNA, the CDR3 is TGTGCCAGCACCGTGACAGTCACTGAAGCTTTCTTT.

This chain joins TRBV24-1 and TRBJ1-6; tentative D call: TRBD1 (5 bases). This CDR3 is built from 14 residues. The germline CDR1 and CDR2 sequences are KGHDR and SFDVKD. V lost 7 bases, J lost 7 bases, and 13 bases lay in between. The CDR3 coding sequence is TGTGCCACCAGGGGACCGGCCGGGAATTCACCCCTCCACTTT. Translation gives CATRGPAGNSPLHF.

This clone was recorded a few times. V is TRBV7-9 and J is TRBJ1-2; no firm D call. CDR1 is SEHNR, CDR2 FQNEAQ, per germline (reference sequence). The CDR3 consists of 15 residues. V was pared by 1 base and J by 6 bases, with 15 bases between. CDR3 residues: CASSLVNRVWDGYTF. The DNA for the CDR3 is TGTGCCAGCAGCTTAGTAAATAGGGTGTGGGATGGCTACACCTTC.

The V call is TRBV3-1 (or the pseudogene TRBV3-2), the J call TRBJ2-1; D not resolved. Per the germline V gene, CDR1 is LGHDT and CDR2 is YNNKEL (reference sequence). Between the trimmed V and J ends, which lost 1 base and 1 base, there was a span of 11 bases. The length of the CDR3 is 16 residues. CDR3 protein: CASSQALIGSYNEQFF. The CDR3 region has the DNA TGTGCCAGCAGCCAAGCTCTTATAGGGTCCTACAATGAGCAGTTCTTC.

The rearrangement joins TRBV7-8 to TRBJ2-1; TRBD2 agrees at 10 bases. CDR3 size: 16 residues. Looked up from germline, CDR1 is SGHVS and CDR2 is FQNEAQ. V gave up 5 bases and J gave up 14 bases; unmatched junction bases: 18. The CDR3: CASSQTGGDSGRMKFF. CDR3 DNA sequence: TGTGCCAGCAGCCAGACCGGGGGAGATAGCGGGAGGATGAAGTTCTTC.

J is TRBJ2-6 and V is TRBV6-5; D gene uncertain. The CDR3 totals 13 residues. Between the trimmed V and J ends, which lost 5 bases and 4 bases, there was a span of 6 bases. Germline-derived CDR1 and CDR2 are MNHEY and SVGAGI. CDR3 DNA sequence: TGTGCCAGCAGTCTACAGGGGGCCAACGTCCTGACTTTC. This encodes CASSLQGANVLTF.

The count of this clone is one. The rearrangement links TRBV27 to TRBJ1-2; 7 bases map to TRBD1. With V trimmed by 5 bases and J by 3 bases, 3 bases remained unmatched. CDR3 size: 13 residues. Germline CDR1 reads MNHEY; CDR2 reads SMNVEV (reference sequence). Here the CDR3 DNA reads TGTGCCAGCAGTCGAGGGACAGACTATGGCTACACCTTC. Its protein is CASSRGTDYGYTF.

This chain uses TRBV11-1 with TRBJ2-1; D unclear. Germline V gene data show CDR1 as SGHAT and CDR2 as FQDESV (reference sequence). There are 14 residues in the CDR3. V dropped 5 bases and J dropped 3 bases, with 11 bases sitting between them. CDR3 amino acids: CASSPEESYNEQFF. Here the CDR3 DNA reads TGTGCCAGCAGCCCTGAGGAGAGCTACAATGAGCAGTTCTTC.

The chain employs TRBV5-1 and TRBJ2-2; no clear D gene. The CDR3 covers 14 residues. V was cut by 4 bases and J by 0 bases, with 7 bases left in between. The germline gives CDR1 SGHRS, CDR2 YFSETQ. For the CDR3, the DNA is TGCGCCAGCAGCACGGACCCGAACACCGGGGAGCTGTTTTTT. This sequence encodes CASSTDPNTGELFF. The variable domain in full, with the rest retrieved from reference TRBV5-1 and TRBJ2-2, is KAGVTQTPRYLIKTRGQQVTLSCSPISGHRSVSWYQQTPGQGLQFLFEYFSETQRNKGNFPGRFSGRQFSNSRSEMNVSTLELGDSALYLCASSTDPNTGELFFGEGSRLTVL.